A single sample gave rise to the 12 T cell receptor beta chains below, sequenced in a study of OX40 agonist ivuxolimab in advanced cancers. Sequenced by immunoSEQ multiplex PCR; TCRdb stores in-frame clones only, minus some. This sample has fewer than 65,000 clones; roughly three quarters occur once, and the top ten carry 3.5% to 4.5%. This specimen consisted of CD4+ or CD8+ T cells sorted from blood, obtained in a trial of the OX40 agonist ivuxolimab. The receptors were sampled from an adult with an advanced solid tumor such as melanoma, head and neck, liver or kidney cancer.

V and J are TRBV11-1 and TRBJ1-3, with 7 bases matching TRBD1. The CDR3 is made up of 16 amino acids. Trimming cost V 4 bases and J 2 bases; bases outside gene matches: 8. Looked up from germline, CDR1 is SGHAT and CDR2 is FQDESV (reference sequence). DNA for the CDR3: TGTGCCAGCAGCTCACAGGGGTACGGTGCTGGAAACACCATATATTTT. Its protein product is CASSSQGYGAGNTIYF.

The V gene is TRBV28, the J gene TRBJ2-7; D gene ambiguous. The CDR3 covers 13 residues. With 4 bases removed from V and 2 bases from J, the gap between germline ends came to 9 bases. Germline values: CDR1 MDHEN, CDR2 SYDVKM. The CDR3 reads CASSSYSPYEQYF. In DNA, the CDR3 is TGTGCCAGCAGTTCATACAGCCCCTACGAGCAGTACTTC.

The chain has TRBV7-9 and TRBJ2-3, with 10 nucleotides matching TRBD2. J lost 4 bases, V lost 5 bases, and 6 bases had no gene match. CDR1 is SEHNR and CDR2 is FQNEAQ in the germline V gene (reference sequence). The length of the CDR3 is 15 residues. The CDR3 DNA is TGTGCCAGCAGCCACCTAGCGGGAGACCCAGATACGCAGTATTTT. Residues: CASSHLAGDPDTQYF.

V is TRBV7-9 and J is TRBJ2-5; 13 bases map to TRBD2. The CDR3 runs to 19 residues. Trimming removed 5 bases from V and 3 bases from J; junction bases left unmatched: 15. Germline CDR1 is SEHNR and CDR2 is FQNEAQ (reference sequence). DNA for the CDR3: TGTGCCAGCAGCCCCCGCTTAAAGACTAGCGGGGGGCCTGAAGAGACCCAGTACTTC. This sequence encodes CASSPRLKTSGGPEETQYF.

The rearrangement joins TRBV28 to TRBJ1-1; the D is unclear. This CDR3 is 12 amino acids long. V was clipped by 1 base and J by 6 bases, with 6 bases between them. Germline V gives CDR1 MDHEN, CDR2 SYDVKM. This CDR3 reads CASSLLRAEAFF. DNA of the CDR3: TGTGCCAGCAGTTTATTGCGGGCTGAAGCTTTCTTT.

This clone was found once. CDR3 region: CASSLGPPSVANEQFF. CDR3 DNA sequence: TGTGCCAGCAGCTTGGGCCCACCCTCGGTGGCGAATGAGCAGTTCTTC. The chain couples TRBV4-2 to TRBJ2-1; D gene unclear. The CDR3 covers 16 residues. The V end was cut by 5 bases, the J end by 7 bases, with 21 bases between. Looked up from germline, CDR1 is LGHNA and CDR2 is YNFKEQ.

The chain is built from TRBV18 and TRBJ2-2; possibly TRBD1 for D (6 bases). V dropped 0 bases and J dropped 3 bases, with 14 bases sitting between them. The CDR3 spans 17 residues. Per germline, CDR1 KGHSH and CDR2 LQKENI. The CDR3, as DNA: TGTGCCAGCTCACCACCGCCGGACAGCTCCTACACCGGGGAGCTGTTTTTT. It encodes CASSPPPDSSYTGELFF.

The rearrangement joins TRBV9 to TRBJ2-3; 10 bases align to TRBD2. Germline trimming cut 4 bases from V and 5 bases from J; bases unmatched to any gene: 10. There are 16 residues in the CDR3. Germline assignment: CDR1 SGDLS and CDR2 YYNGEE. The CDR3 loop reads CASSSERGGHIDTQYF. The CDR3 DNA reads TGTGCCAGCAGCTCAGAGCGGGGGGGCCATATAGATACGCAGTATTTT.

The gene calls are TRBV5-6 and TRBJ2-3; D is possibly TRBD2 (6 bases). Deletions cut 4 bases from V and 3 bases from J, with 15 bases between. CDR3 length equals 15 residues. The germline V gene encodes CDR1 SGHDT and CDR2 YYEEEE. The CDR3 DNA reads TGTGCCAGCAGCGCCCGCTGGGACTTGACAGATACGCAGTATTTT. Amino acid sequence: CASSARWDLTDTQYF.

The chain carries TRBV4-3 and TRBJ2-2, with TRBD1 matching 7 bases. The germline gives CDR1 LGHNA, CDR2 YSLEER. CDR3 length equals 18 residues. The junction had 7 bases not matched to a gene; V was cut back by 0 bases and J by 0 bases. The DNA for the CDR3 is TGCGCCAGCAGCCAAGACCCGACAGGGTTCCCGAACACCGGGGAGCTGTTTTTT. Amino acid sequence: CASSQDPTGFPNTGELFF.

J is TRBJ1-5 and V is TRBV18, with 7 bases identical to TRBD1. J was trimmed by 2 bases and V by 2 bases; bases with no gene match: 6. The CDR3 length is 16 residues. Germline V gene lookup returns CDR1 KGHSH and CDR2 LQKENI. Here the CDR3 DNA reads TGTGCCAGCTCACCAACGCTAGGACAGGGCAATCAGCCCCAGCATTTT. Residues: CASSPTLGQGNQPQHF.

The CDR3 is CASKIRGQENIQYF. CDR3 nucleotides: TGTGCCAGCAAGATCAGGGGGCAGGAAAACATTCAGTACTTC. The rearrangement links TRBV5-6 to TRBJ2-4, with 8 bases fitting TRBD1. This CDR3 is 14 amino acids long. V dropped 6 bases and J dropped 5; count of bases not matched to a gene: 7. Germline CDR1 SGHDT, CDR2 YYEEEE.